A single TCR beta chain is shown here with its context. Its matching antigen is unknown. The germline gene is not matched at one end of the junction; a read error may be the cause. The data originate from a study of response to subunit inactivated influenza vaccine. Study-wide findings and caveats: It was suggested by the authors that few new T cells are recruited by each seasonal influenza vaccination.

This CDR3 spans 12 amino acids. Each CDR3 protein is one row after TCRdb ran MiXCR on the RT-PCR reads. The sample contains hundreds of thousands of distinct CDR3 sequences, approximately 12% of which appear only once. The chain carries TRBV12-3 or TRBV12-4 and TRBJ2-7, with 7 bases lining up with TRBD1. This clonotype originated in a man between 50 and 59 years old who received an inactivated influenza vaccine. This specimen was PBMCs from blood, taken on the day of vaccination. The CDR3: CASSLEGGTGDF. The CDR3 DNA sequence: TGTGCCAGCAGTTTAGAAGGGGGAACAGGGGACTTC.